What follows describes a single T cell receptor beta chain. The antigen remains undetermined. This record belongs to a study of shared clonotypes between healthy human individuals. Points from the study as a whole: Relative to their counterparts shared across all four donors, non-shared clonotypes exhibited diminished generation probabilities. Naive subsets, compared against memory subsets, generally had larger estimated richness values.

CD45RA-negative memory and CD45RA+ naive subsets were split from the CD4+ cells. The CDR3 is made up of 15 amino acids. Trimming took 2 bases from V and 6 from J; bases not matched to a gene: 6. Germline V gene data show CDR1 as SGHNT and CDR2 as YYREEE (reference sequence). Genomic DNA belonging to each subset was distributed in equal measure over several immunoSEQ plates. The protocol was immunoSEQ multiplex PCR, while the TCRdb copy is restricted to in-frame clones and leaves out a portion. The table records over 1.4 million clones, approximately 97% of them present only once. This clonotype was sampled from a man younger than 40 in good health. Sequencing was carried out using naive CD4+ T cells sorted from blood. Subset of the sample: CD45RA+ positively selected. The gene calls are TRBV5-4 and TRBJ2-1; 9 positions agree with TRBD1. CDR3 in DNA: TGTGCCAGCAGCTTACCCGGGACAGGGAGCAATGAGCAGTTCTTC. Translating gives CASSLPGTGSNEQFF.